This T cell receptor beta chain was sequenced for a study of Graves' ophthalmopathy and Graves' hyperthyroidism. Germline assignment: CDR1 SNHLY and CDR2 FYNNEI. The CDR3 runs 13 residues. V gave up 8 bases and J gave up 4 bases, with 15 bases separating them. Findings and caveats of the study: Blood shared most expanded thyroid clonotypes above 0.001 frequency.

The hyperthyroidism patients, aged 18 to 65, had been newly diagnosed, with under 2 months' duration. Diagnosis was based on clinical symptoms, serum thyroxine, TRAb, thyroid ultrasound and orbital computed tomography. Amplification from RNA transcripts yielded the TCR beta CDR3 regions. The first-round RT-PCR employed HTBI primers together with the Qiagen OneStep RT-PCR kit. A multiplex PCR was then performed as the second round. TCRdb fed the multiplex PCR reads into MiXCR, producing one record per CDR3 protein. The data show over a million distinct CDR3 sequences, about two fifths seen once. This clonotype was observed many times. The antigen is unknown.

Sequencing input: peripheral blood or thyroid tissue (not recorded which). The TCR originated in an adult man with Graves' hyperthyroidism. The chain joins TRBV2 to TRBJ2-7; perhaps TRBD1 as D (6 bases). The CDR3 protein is CASRRTEAYEQYF. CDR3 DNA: TGTGCCAGCCGAAGGACAGAAGCTTACGAGCAGTACTTC. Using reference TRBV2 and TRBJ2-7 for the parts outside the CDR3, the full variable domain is EPEVTQTPSHQVTQMGQEVILRCVPISNHLYFYWYRQILGQKVEFLVSFYNNEISEKSEIFDDQFSVERPDGSNFTLKIRSTKLEDSAMYFCASRRTEAYEQYFGPGTRLTVT.